Below, 12 T cell receptor beta chains from the same sample are listed, as sequenced in a study of early T cells in non-severe SARS-CoV-2 infection. TCRdb recomputed calls from the 5' RACE reads with MiXCR, one row per CDR3 protein. The sample lists approximately 42,000 distinct CDR3 sequences, around 7% occurring once. Sequenced input: whole blood. The receptors were gathered from an adult who was a healthcare worker with PCR-confirmed SARS-CoV-2 infection or an uninfected control (not recorded which).

This chain links TRBV10-1 with TRBJ2-3, with 7 bases lining up with TRBD2. CDR1 is WNHNN and CDR2 is SYGVQD in the germline V gene (reference sequence). The CDR3 has 16 residues. V trimming: 0 bases; J trimming: 0 bases; junction bases outside the gene matches: 3. CDR3 nucleotides: TGCGCCAGCAGTGAGTCGAGACTAGCCAGCACAGATACGCAGTATTTT. As protein: CASSESRLASTDTQYF.

In this sample, this clonotype turned up a few times. This sequence joins TRBV20-1 and TRBJ2-1; D is possibly TRBD1 (5 bases). V was shortened by 8 bases and J by 2 bases, with 13 bases between the two germline ends. Germline CDR1 is DFQATT and CDR2 is SNEGSKA (reference sequence). The CDR3 consists of 13 residues. CDR3 DNA: TGCAGTTGTGCCAGGGCAACCTACAATGAGCAGTTCTTC. It translates to CSCARATYNEQFF.

This clonotype was observed at least ten times. The CDR3 region is CASSLGTGDNSPLHF. The CDR3 DNA is TGTGCCAGCAGCTTAGGCACAGGGGACAATTCACCCCTCCACTTT. The rearrangement uses TRBV7-6 and TRBJ1-6, with TRBD1 identical over 7 bases. V gave up 1 base and J gave up 7 bases; unmatched junction bases: 4. The length of the CDR3 is 15 residues. CDR1 and CDR2 (germline): SGHVS, FNYEAQ.

The V gene is TRBV5-1, the J gene TRBJ1-1; unclear D gene. The germline V and J ends were trimmed by 2 bases and 0 bases, with 8 bases remaining between them. Germline V gene lookup returns CDR1 SGHRS and CDR2 YFSETQ. The CDR3 runs to 14 residues. In nucleotides, the CDR3 is TGCGCCAGCAGCTTAGCTATAGTGAACACTGAAGCTTTCTTT. It specifies CASSLAIVNTEAFF.

The chain couples TRBV7-9 to TRBJ2-1, with 8 bases matching TRBD2. The CDR3 is 15 residues long. V shed 6 bases, J shed 2 bases, and the junction held 6 bases outside the gene matches. Germline CDR1 is SEHNR and CDR2 is FQNEAQ (reference sequence). This CDR3 reads CASSYSGDAYNEQFF. The CDR3 DNA reads as TGTGCCAGCAGTTATAGCGGGGACGCCTACAATGAGCAGTTCTTC.

This clonotype was found many times. The gene calls are TRBV12-3 or TRBV12-4 and TRBJ2-3; TRBD2 matches at 8 bases. V lost 11 bases and J lost 2; bases outside the gene matches: 18. The CDR3 is 17 residues long. Written as DNA, the CDR3 is TGTGCCTCAAAGCCCTTCTCGCGGGGGGCCCACACAGATACGCAGTATTTT. It codes for CASKPFSRGAHTDTQYF.

This chain links TRBV11-2 with TRBJ1-2; tentative D call: TRBD1 (6 bases). The CDR3 runs to 13 residues. CDR1 and CDR2 (germline): SGHAT, FQNNGV. Trimming removed 7 bases from V and 4 bases from J, with 13 bases in between. The CDR3 DNA reads TGTGCCAGCACCTTGGGGGCGGGCTATGGCTACACCTTC. Amino acid sequence: CASTLGAGYGYTF.

Ten or more counts support this clonotype. The chain links TRBV30 to TRBJ1-3; 8 positions match TRBD1. The CDR3 runs 15 residues. The ends lost 0 bases at V and 0 bases at J; junction bases unmatched: 1. Germline V gives CDR1 GTSNPN, CDR2 SVGIG (reference sequence). CDR3 sequence: CAWSVGQASGNTIYF. The CDR3 DNA is TGTGCCTGGAGTGTGGGACAGGCCTCTGGAAACACCATATATTTT.

DNA of the CDR3: TGTGCCAGCCGACAGGGGCACACTGAAGCTTTCTTT. Translation gives CASRQGHTEAFF. The V call is TRBV25-1, the J call TRBJ1-1; 8 bases agree with TRBD1. The V gene end was trimmed by 8 bases and the J gene end by 3 bases; junction bases not matched to a gene: 2. There are 12 residues in the CDR3. Germline assignment: CDR1 MGHDK and CDR2 SYGVNS. Based on the CDR3 plus reference TRBV25-1 and TRBJ1-1, the full variable domain is EADIYQTPRYLVIGTGKKITLECSQTMGHDKMYWYQQDPGMELHLIHYSYGVNSTEKGDLSSESTVSRIRTEHFPLTLESARPSHTSQYLCASRQGHTEAFFGQGTRLTVV.

In its sample, this clonotype was seen many times. The V call is TRBV7-6, the J call TRBJ2-7; TRBD1 matches 7 bases. Germline assignment: CDR1 SGHVS and CDR2 FNYEAQ. The trim removed 0 bases at V and 1 base at J, leaving 3 bases unmatched. CDR3 length: 15 amino acids. The DNA for the CDR3 is TGTGCCAGCAGCTTAGCAGGGGGCCGTTCCTACGAGCAGTACTTC. Translated, it gives CASSLAGGRSYEQYF. Full variable domain (outside the CDR3, taken from reference TRBV7-6 and TRBJ2-7): GAGVSQSPRYKVTKRGQDVALRCDPISGHVSLYWYRQALGQGPEFLTYFNYEAQQDKSGLPNDRFSAERPEGSISTLTIQRTEQRDSAMYRCASSLAGGRSYEQYFGPGTRLTVT.

V usage is TRBV9 and J usage is TRBJ2-3; TRBD1 is a possible D gene (5 bases). Per germline, CDR1 SGDLS and CDR2 YYNGEE. This CDR3 contains 14 residues. Trimming removed 0 bases at V and 4 bases at J, with 9 bases between. The CDR3 DNA is TGTGCCAGCAGCGTAGCAGGGTCGGCAGATACGCAGTATTTT. It codes for CASSVAGSADTQYF.

This clonotype has ten or more counts. The V call is TRBV18, the J call TRBJ1-1; 7 bases agree with TRBD1. The CDR3 loop spans 13 amino acids. Germline V lookup: CDR1 KGHSH, CDR2 LQKENI. The V segment lost 6 bases and the J segment 5 bases; nucleotides outside the gene matches: 6. CDR3 in DNA: TGTGCCAGCTCGCTCGCAGGGGGGACTGAAGCTTTCTTT. Translation gives CASSLAGGTEAFF.